This T cell receptor beta chain was recorded in a study of blood T cell repertoires in COVID-19. Study information: The study drew acute and convalescent COVID-19 samples from the United States, Italy and Spain. PBMCs, B-cell-depleted T cells, or T cells were the source of the cDNA or gDNA that made up the material.

V gave up 4 bases and J gave up 1 base; unmatched junction bases: 8. This CDR3 has 18 amino acids. Germline V gene lookup returns CDR1 SGHRS and CDR2 YFSETQ. Per the original data handling: Scientists estimated how many nucleated cells there were by amplifying reference gene primers. Libraries were prepared by immunoSEQ multiplex PCR; TCRdb keeps only in-frame clonotypes and omits some of them. V, J and clone size derive from that table, while D and trimming were established from the DNA sequence. The sample yields fewer than 300,000 clones, roughly 87% seen once. This sequence joins TRBV5-1 and TRBJ1-6; 10 nucleotides align to TRBD1. Sequenced material: peripheral blood. This clonotype was obtained from a man younger than 30 with active or convalescent COVID-19. CDR3 sequence (DNA): TGCGCCAGCAGCCTCCGGGACAGGGGCGGATCCTATAATTCACCCCTCCACTTT. Residues: CASSLRDRGGSYNSPLHF.